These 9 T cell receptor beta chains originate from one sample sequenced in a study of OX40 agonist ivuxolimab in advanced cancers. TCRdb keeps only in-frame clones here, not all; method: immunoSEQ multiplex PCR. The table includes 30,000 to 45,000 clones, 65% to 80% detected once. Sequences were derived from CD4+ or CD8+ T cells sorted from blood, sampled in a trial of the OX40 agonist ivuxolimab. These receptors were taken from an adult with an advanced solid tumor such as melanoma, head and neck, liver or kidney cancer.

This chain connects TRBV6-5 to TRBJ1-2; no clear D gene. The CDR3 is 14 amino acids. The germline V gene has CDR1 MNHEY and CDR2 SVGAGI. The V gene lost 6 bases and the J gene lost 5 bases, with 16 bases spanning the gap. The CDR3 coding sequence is TGTGCCAGCAGCCCCCGGGTGGGATCATATGGCTACACCTTC. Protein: CASSPRVGSYGYTF.

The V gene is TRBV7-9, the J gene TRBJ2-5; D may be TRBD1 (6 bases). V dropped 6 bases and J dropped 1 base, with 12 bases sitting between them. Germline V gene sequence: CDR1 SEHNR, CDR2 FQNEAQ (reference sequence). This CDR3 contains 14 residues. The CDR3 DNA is TGTGCCAGCAGTAACCCCAGGGGCCAAGAGACCCAGTACTTC. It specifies CASSNPRGQETQYF.

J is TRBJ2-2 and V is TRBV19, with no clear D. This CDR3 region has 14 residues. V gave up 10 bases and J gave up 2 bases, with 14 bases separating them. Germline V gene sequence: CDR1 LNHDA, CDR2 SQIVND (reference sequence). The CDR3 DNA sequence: TGTGCCACCACAGACCGAGGAAACACCGGGGAGCTGTTTTTT. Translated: CATTDRGNTGELFF.

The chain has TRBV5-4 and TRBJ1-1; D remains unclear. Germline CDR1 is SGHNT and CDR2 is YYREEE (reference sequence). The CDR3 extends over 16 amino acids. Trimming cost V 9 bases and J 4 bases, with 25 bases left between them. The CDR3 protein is CATTPESFGIGTEAFF. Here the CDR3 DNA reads TGTGCCACTACCCCCGAGTCGTTTGGTATTGGCACTGAAGCTTTCTTT.

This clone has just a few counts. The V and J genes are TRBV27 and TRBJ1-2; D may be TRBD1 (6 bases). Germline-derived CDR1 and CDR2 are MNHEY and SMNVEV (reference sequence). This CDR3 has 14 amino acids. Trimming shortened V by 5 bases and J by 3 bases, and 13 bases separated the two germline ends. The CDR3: CASSPNRVDYGYTF. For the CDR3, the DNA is TGTGCCAGCAGTCCCAACAGGGTGGACTATGGCTACACCTTC.

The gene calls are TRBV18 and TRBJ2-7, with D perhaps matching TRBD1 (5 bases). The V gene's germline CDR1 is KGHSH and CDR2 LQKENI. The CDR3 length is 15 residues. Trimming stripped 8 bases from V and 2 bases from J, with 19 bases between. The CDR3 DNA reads TGTGCCAGCCTACCTGAGCAGGGTACTACCTACGAGCAGTACTTC. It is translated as CASLPEQGTTYEQYF.

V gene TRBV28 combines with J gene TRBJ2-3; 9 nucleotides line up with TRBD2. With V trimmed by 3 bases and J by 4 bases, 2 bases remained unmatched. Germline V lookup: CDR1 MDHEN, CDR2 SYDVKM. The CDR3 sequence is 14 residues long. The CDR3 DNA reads TGTGCCAGCAGTTTCGTAGCGGGAGCAGATACGCAGTATTTT. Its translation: CASSFVAGADTQYF.

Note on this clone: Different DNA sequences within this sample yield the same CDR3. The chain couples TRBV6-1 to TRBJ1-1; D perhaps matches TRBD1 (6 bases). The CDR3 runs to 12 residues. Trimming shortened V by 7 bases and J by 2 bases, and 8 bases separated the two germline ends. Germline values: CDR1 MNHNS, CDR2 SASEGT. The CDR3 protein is CASKQGNTEAFF. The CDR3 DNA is TGTGCCAGCAAACAGGGAAACACTGAAGCTTTCTTT.

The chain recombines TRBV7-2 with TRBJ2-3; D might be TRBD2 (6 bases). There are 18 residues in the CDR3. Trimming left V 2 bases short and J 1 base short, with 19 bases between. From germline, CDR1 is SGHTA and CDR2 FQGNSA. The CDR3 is CASSLRGAGGVGTDTQYF. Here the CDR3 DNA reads TGTGCCAGCAGCTTAAGAGGAGCGGGCGGGGTAGGCACAGATACGCAGTATTTT.